Below, 25 T cell receptor beta chains from the same sample are listed, as sequenced in a study of shared clonotypes between healthy human individuals. This table comes from immunoSEQ multiplex PCR, and its TCRdb copy is limited to in-frame clones, with some not included. The table includes over 850,000 clones, around three quarters detected once. Input material: memory CD4+ T cells from PBMCs. Specified subset: CD45RA-negative fraction. The receptors shown here come from a man between 18 and 29 years old in good health. Some clones in this sample may be carry-over from other donors' samples.

The J gene is TRBJ2-7, the V gene TRBV18, with 13 bases aligning to TRBD2. The V segment lost 2 bases and the J segment 1 base; nucleotides outside the gene matches: 5. Germline CDR1 KGHSH, CDR2 LQKENI. This CDR3 region has 17 residues. The CDR3 loop reads CASSPTSGRDSSYEQYF. The CDR3 bases are TGTGCCAGCTCACCAACTAGCGGGAGGGATTCGTCCTACGAGCAGTACTTC.

V is TRBV2 and J is TRBJ1-5; D perhaps matches TRBD1 (5 bases). Germline values: CDR1 SNHLY, CDR2 FYNNEI. The CDR3 is made up of 15 amino acids. Trimming took off 3 bases at V and 1 base at J, with 10 bases between the two ends. DNA for the CDR3: TGTGCCAGCAGTGAGATAGGGGACAGCAATCAGCCCCAGCATTTT. Amino acid sequence: CASSEIGDSNQPQHF.

The CDR3 bases are TGTGCCAGCAGAGTGAACACCGGGGAGCTGTTTTTT. As protein: CASRVNTGELFF. The chain carries TRBV28 and TRBJ2-2; no clear D. V was trimmed by 6 bases and J by 1 base, leaving 3 bases between them. This CDR3 spans 12 amino acids. The V gene's germline CDR1 is MDHEN and CDR2 SYDVKM.

The chain couples TRBV11-2 to TRBJ2-5; D may be TRBD2 (5 bases). This CDR3 has 15 residues. Trimming removed 5 bases at V and 1 base at J, with 14 bases between. From germline, CDR1 is SGHAT and CDR2 FQNNGV. DNA of the CDR3: TGTGCCAGCAGCCACCCGGCGGCGGGCCAAGAGACCCAGTACTTC. Translation: CASSHPAAGQETQYF.

The chain couples TRBV7-2 to TRBJ2-3; D remains unclear. The germline V gene encodes CDR1 SGHTA and CDR2 FQGNSA. V was pared by 4 bases and J by 4 bases, with 12 bases between. The CDR3 covers 14 residues. CDR3 nucleotide sequence: TGTGCCAGCAGCTCCGCCCGGTACGCAGATACGCAGTATTTT. Protein: CASSSARYADTQYF.

In the case of this clone: Additional DNA sequences in this sample encode the identical CDR3. The chain is built from TRBV5-1 and TRBJ2-5; either TRBD1 or TRBD2 may supply D (5 bases each). CDR1 SGHRS and CDR2 YFSETQ come from the germline V gene. V lost 4 bases, J lost 1 base, and 8 bases lay in between. The CDR3 totals 13 residues. The CDR3 loop is CASSGTLQETQYF. CDR3 nucleotides: TGCGCCAGCAGCGGGACCCTCCAAGAGACCCAGTACTTC.

V and J are TRBV28 and TRBJ2-7, with 10 bases identical to TRBD2. Per germline, CDR1 MDHEN and CDR2 SYDVKM. V was pared by 7 bases and J by 3 bases, with 12 bases of the junction left unmatched. The CDR3 consists of 16 residues. The CDR3 region has the DNA TGTGCCAGCACCCCCACCATAGCGGGAGGCTTCTACGAGCAGTACTTC. It codes for CASTPTIAGGFYEQYF.

The chain employs TRBV18 and TRBJ2-6; D remains ambiguous. The CDR3 has 17 residues. Germline values: CDR1 KGHSH, CDR2 LQKENI. Trimming stripped 3 bases from V and 4 bases from J, with 16 bases between. CDR3 amino acids: CASSPAVYWAGANVLTF. CDR3 DNA sequence: TGTGCCAGCTCACCGGCCGTTTATTGGGCCGGGGCCAACGTCCTGACTTTC.

The chain combines TRBV14 with TRBJ2-1; D call uncertain. Trimming took off 5 bases at V and 9 bases at J, with 17 bases between the two ends. Germline V gene data show CDR1 as SGHDN and CDR2 as FVKESK. This CDR3 region has 14 residues. The CDR3 DNA reads as TGTGCCAGCAGCACAATTGTCTCATCAGGTGAGCAGTTCTTC. Residues: CASSTIVSSGEQFF. Full variable domain (remainder filled in from reference TRBV14 and TRBJ2-1): EAGVTQFPSHSVIEKGQTVTLRCDPISGHDNLYWYRRVMGKEIKFLLHFVKESKQDESGMPNNRFLAERTGGTYSTLKVQPAELEDSGVYFCASSTIVSSGEQFFGPGTRLTVL.

This clone was counted between two and nine times. This sequence joins TRBV4-2 and TRBJ2-1, with 7 bases aligning to TRBD2. Germline trimming cut 0 bases from V and 2 bases from J; bases unmatched to any gene: 13. CDR3 size: 19 residues. Germline-derived CDR1 and CDR2 are LGHNA and YNFKEQ. CDR3 region: CASSQEGLASGRAYNEQFF. The CDR3 DNA sequence: TGTGCCAGCAGCCAAGAAGGCCTGGCTAGCGGTCGGGCCTACAATGAGCAGTTCTTC.

The count of this clone is one. The rearrangement uses TRBV30 and TRBJ1-4, with D perhaps matching TRBD1 (5 bases). Trimming shortened V by 2 bases and J by 2 bases, and 9 bases separated the two germline ends. Germline lookup yields CDR1 GTSNPN and CDR2 SVGIG (reference sequence). This CDR3 spans 14 amino acids. The CDR3 reads CAWSLRGTNEKLFF. In nucleotides, the CDR3 is TGTGCCTGGAGTCTCCGGGGCACTAATGAAAAACTGTTTTTT.

The V call is TRBV7-6, the J call TRBJ2-1, with 10 bases lining up with TRBD2. This CDR3 comprises 19 residues. The V segment lost 1 base and the J segment 0 bases; nucleotides outside the gene matches: 9. Germline V gene data show CDR1 as SGHVS and CDR2 as FNYEAQ. CDR3: CASSLVPSGRGGSYNEQFF. In DNA form, the CDR3 reads TGTGCCAGCAGCTTAGTTCCTAGCGGGAGAGGGGGCTCCTACAATGAGCAGTTCTTC.

The V and J genes are TRBV10-1 and TRBJ2-7; either TRBD1 or TRBD2 may supply D (5 bases each). The CDR3 consists of 14 residues. Trimming took off 6 bases at V and 2 bases at J, with 14 bases between the two ends. The V gene's germline CDR1 is WNHNN and CDR2 SYGVQD (reference sequence). CDR3 nucleotides: TGCGCCAGCAGGGGACCCGGGGAGCCCTACGAGCAGTACTTC. Encoded protein: CASRGPGEPYEQYF.

The chain recombines TRBV15 with TRBJ1-2; D unresolved. The CDR3 consists of 15 residues. Germline lookup yields CDR1 LNHNV and CDR2 YYDKDF (reference sequence). Trimming took off 0 bases at V and 4 bases at J, with 12 bases between the two ends. CDR3 DNA sequence: TGTGCCACCAGCAGAGATCGTGGTCGGCTCTATGGCTACACCTTC. Its translation: CATSRDRGRLYGYTF.

Points on this clone: Other DNA sequences in this specimen translate into the identical CDR3. The rearrangement joins TRBV28 to TRBJ1-2, with D perhaps matching TRBD1 (5 bases). The germline gives CDR1 MDHEN, CDR2 SYDVKM. Trimming took 4 bases from V and 7 from J, leaving 25 bases between them. This CDR3 is built from 17 residues. This CDR3 reads CASSSPRGAGLRGGYTF. In DNA form, the CDR3 reads TGTGCCAGCAGTTCCCCTCGGGGCGCGGGCCTTAGAGGTGGCTACACCTTC.

This chain connects TRBV2 to TRBJ1-2; perhaps TRBD1 as D (6 bases). The length of the CDR3 is 14 residues. CDR1 is SNHLY and CDR2 is FYNNEI in the germline V gene. Trimming removed 5 bases from V and 7 bases from J, with 17 bases in between. CDR3 DNA sequence: TGTGCCAGCAGTTTACACGCAGGGGTGGGTGGCTACACCTTC. This translates into CASSLHAGVGGYTF.

This chain joins TRBV7-2 and TRBJ2-1; 7 nucleotides agree with TRBD2. J gave up 6 bases and V 4 bases, and 9 bases lay outside the gene matches. The CDR3 totals 15 residues. CDR1 is SGHTA, CDR2 FQGNSA, per germline. CDR3 amino acids: CASSYRTRQGNEQFF. In DNA form, the CDR3 reads TGTGCCAGCAGCTACCGGACTAGGCAAGGCAATGAGCAGTTCTTC.

The chain is built from TRBV2 and TRBJ2-5, with D tentatively TRBD2 (6 bases). The CDR3 is 12 residues long. V was shortened by 11 bases and J by 5 bases, with 15 bases between the two germline ends. CDR1 is SNHLY, CDR2 FYNNEI, per germline. The CDR3 is CAGGMSSETQYF. The CDR3 DNA sequence: TGTGCCGGGGGGATGTCGTCGGAGACCCAGTACTTC.

The chain combines TRBV7-2 with TRBJ1-1; no definite D call. The CDR3 extends over 13 amino acids. Germline lookup yields CDR1 SGHTA and CDR2 FQGNSA. V was pared by 2 bases and J by 1 base, with 5 bases between. This chain's CDR3 is CASSLNENTEAFF. The CDR3 coding sequence is TGTGCCAGCAGCTTAAATGAGAACACTGAAGCTTTCTTT.

This clone turned up a few times. The rearrangement joins TRBV6-6 to TRBJ2-7, with TRBD2 matching 7 bases. Germline trimming cut 5 bases from V and 0 bases from J; bases unmatched to any gene: 4. The CDR3 spans 14 residues. Germline V lookup: CDR1 MNHNY, CDR2 SVGAGI (reference sequence). The CDR3 coding sequence is TGTGCCAGCAGTGGCTCTAGCGGCTCCTACGAGCAGTACTTC. The encoded protein is CASSGSSGSYEQYF.

This clone showed up just a few times. The rearrangement joins TRBV10-1 to TRBJ1-1, with a tentative D call TRBD1 (6 bases). There are 13 residues in the CDR3. With 6 bases removed from V and 3 bases from J, the gap between germline ends came to 11 bases. Germline assignment: CDR1 WNHNN and CDR2 SYGVQD (reference sequence). In DNA, the CDR3 is TGCGCCAGCAGCGAGGACAGCTACACTGAAGCTTTCTTT. It is translated as CASSEDSYTEAFF.

DNA for the CDR3: TGTGCCAGCAGCTTCAGCGGGAGGGCCACAGATACGCAGTATTTT. This gives the protein CASSFSGRATDTQYF. The chain uses TRBV5-8 and TRBJ2-3; TRBD2 agrees at 10 bases. This CDR3 contains 15 residues. Germline CDR1 and CDR2: SGHTS and YDEGEE. J lost 2 bases, V lost 2 bases, and 2 bases had no gene match.

About this clone: Different DNA sequences within this sample yield the same CDR3. This rearrangement joins TRBV5-1 to TRBJ2-6, with D possibly being TRBD1 (5 bases). V gave up 2 bases and J gave up 0 bases, with 6 bases separating them. Per germline, CDR1 SGHRS and CDR2 YFSETQ. This CDR3 contains 15 residues. The CDR3 bases are TGCGCCAGCAGCTTAGGGGACTCTGGGGCCAACGTCCTGACTTTC. Protein product: CASSLGDSGANVLTF.

A note on this clone: A read error may explain this, as a much larger clone is one base away. V usage is TRBV28 and J usage is TRBJ2-5, with 9 bases fitting TRBD1. V gave up 6 bases and J gave up 4 bases; unmatched junction bases: 3. CDR3 size: 13 residues. Germline CDR1 MDHEN, CDR2 SYDVKM. CDR3 DNA: TGTGCCAGCAGCTCGGGACAGGGAGAGACCCAGTACTTC. Translating gives CASSSGQGETQYF. The whole variable domain, remainder taken from reference TRBV28 and TRBJ2-5, is DVKVTQSSRYLVKRTGEKVFLECVQDMDHENMFWYRQDPGLGLRLIYFSYDVKMKEKGDIPEGYSVSREKKERFSLILESASTNQTSMYLCASSSGQGETQYFGPGTRLLVL.

On this clone: Different DNA sequences within this sample yield the same CDR3. The rearrangement links TRBV2 to TRBJ2-7, with 7 positions matching TRBD2. CDR3 length equals 11 residues. CDR1 is SNHLY, CDR2 FYNNEI, per germline. J gave up 4 bases and V 7 bases, and 1 base lay outside the gene matches. CDR3: CASMRGYEQYF. CDR3 nucleotides: TGTGCCAGCATGCGGGGGTACGAGCAGTACTTC.